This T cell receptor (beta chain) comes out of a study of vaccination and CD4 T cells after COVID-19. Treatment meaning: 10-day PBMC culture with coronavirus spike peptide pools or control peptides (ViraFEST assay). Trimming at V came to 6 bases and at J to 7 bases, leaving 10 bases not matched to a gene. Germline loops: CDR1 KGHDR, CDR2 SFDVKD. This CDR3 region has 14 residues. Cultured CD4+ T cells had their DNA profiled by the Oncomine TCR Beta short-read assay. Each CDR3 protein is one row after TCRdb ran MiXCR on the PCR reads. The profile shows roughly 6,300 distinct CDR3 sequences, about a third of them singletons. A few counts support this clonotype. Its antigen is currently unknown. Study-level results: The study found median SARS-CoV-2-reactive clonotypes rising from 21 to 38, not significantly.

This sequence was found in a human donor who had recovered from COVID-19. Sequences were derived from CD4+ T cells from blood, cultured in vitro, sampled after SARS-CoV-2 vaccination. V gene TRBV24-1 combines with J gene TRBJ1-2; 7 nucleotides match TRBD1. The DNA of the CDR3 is TGTGCCACCAGTATGTCAGGGGGAATAGGTGGCTACACCTTC. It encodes CATSMSGGIGGYTF.